The entry below gives a single T cell receptor beta chain sequence along with its context. The data were obtained in a study of cytotoxic CD8 clonotypes in ibrutinib-treated CLL. The data were produced by immunoSEQ multiplex PCR, yet TCRdb's version contains in-frame clones alone and is incomplete. The top ten hold 37% of the sample, which has 90,000 to 150,000 clones, about 50% seen once. The sequencing here drew on PBMCs, taken after 24 months of ibrutinib treatment. This sequence was found in a human donor with chronic lymphocytic leukemia.

The CDR3 nucleotides are TGTGCCAGCAGCCACCCTGGAAGCCGGGATGAGCAGTTCTTC. Translation gives CASSHPGSRDEQFF. The V call is TRBV7-2, the J call TRBJ2-1, with D unclear. The germline V gene encodes CDR1 SGHTA and CDR2 FQGNSA. Trimming stripped 5 bases from V and 8 bases from J, with 16 bases between. The CDR3 contains 14 residues.